The entry below gives a single TCR beta chain sequence along with its context. The antigen remains unidentified. This record comes from a study of T cell responses to AZD1222 COVID-19 vaccine. Study outcomes and limitations: The peak T cell response came first, and repertoires were sampled only after it. Possibly, clonal diversity was underestimated; donors were largely white British and included more females.

The germline CDR1 and CDR2 sequences are KGHSH and LQKENI. The CDR3 spans 13 residues. The germline V and J ends were trimmed by 3 bases and 6 bases, with 9 bases remaining between them. Data came from immunoSEQ multiplex PCR; TCRdb stores just in-frame clones and leaves some out. The sample records over 150,000 clones, approximately 94% being singletons. The chain recombines TRBV18 with TRBJ1-5, with D unclear. The TCR sequence derives from an adult who received the AZD1222 COVID-19 vaccine. Sequenced here: peripheral blood, sampled 28 days after the second AZD1222 dose. The CDR3 DNA follows: TGTGCCAGCTCACCCGTCGGAGGTCAGCCCCAGCATTTT. Translating it yields CASSPVGGQPQHF.